Each of the 10 T cell receptor beta chains below was sequenced from the same sample in a study of molecular identifiers for immune sequencing clone quantification (dated by TCRdb to 2017 to 2018). Library construction relied on PCR. Sequencing was performed on a NextSeq 500. Through fastp at Q25 and MiXCR, TCRdb rebuilt clones from the public reads, retaining in-frame beta chains. Each CDR3 protein gets just one entry, which takes the most common genes and DNA from the rows behind it. For this sample there are roughly 630,000 distinct CDR3 sequences; about 25% appear just once. The biggest ten clones account for about 0.84% of the sample. Sequenced sample: naive CD8+ T cells from blood, with Jurkat cell RNA spiked in. The cell subset or site label of this sample denotes: FACS-sorted CD8+CD4-CCR7+CD45RA+ naive T cells. All receptors come from a human donor in good health. Some libraries in this study had Jurkat cell RNA spiked in.

This clonotype showed up many times. The chain uses TRBV29-1 and TRBJ1-2; D perhaps matches TRBD1 (5 bases). Trimming removed 4 bases at V and 8 bases at J, with 14 bases between. The CDR3 totals 12 residues. CDR1 and CDR2 from the germline V gene are SQVTM and ANQGSEA. CDR3 protein: CSVGDSSRGYTF. The CDR3 DNA sequence: TGCAGCGTTGGAGACAGTTCTCGCGGCTACACCTTC. Based on the CDR3 plus reference TRBV29-1 and TRBJ1-2, the full variable domain is SAVISQKPSRDICQRGTSLTIQCQVDSQVTMMFWYRQQPGQSLTLIATANQGSEATYESGFVIDKFPISRPNLTFSTLTVSNMSPEDSSIYLCSVGDSSRGYTFGSGTRLTVV.

This clonotype has at least ten counts. The rearrangement uses TRBV13 and TRBJ1-6; D remains unclear. The CDR3 totals 17 residues. Germline-derived CDR1 and CDR2 are PRHDT and FYEKMQ (reference sequence). V lost 5 bases and J 5 bases, leaving 19 bases between the germline ends. The CDR3, as DNA: TGTGCCAGCAGCGCAGCGGAAGGGCGCGGAAATAATTCACCCCTCCACTTT. Residues: CASSAAEGRGNNSPLHF.

This clonotype was recorded many times. CDR3 amino acids: CASSLWETAYEQYF. Written as DNA, the CDR3 is TGCGCCAGCAGCTTGTGGGAGACAGCCTACGAGCAGTACTTC. The V and J genes are TRBV5-1 and TRBJ2-7; D possibly uses TRBD1 or TRBD2 (5 bases each). The CDR3 has 14 residues. Trimming cost V 1 base and J 2 bases, with 10 bases left between them. The V gene's germline CDR1 is SGHRS and CDR2 YFSETQ.

In this sample, this clonotype turned up once. A single base separates this from a much larger clone, so it may be a read error. The chain has TRBV28 and TRBJ1-5, with unresolved D. The germline gives CDR1 MDHEN, CDR2 SYDVKM. The length of the CDR3 is 14 residues. The CDR3 DNA is TGTGCCAGCAGTATATTTACGGAGAATCAGCTCCAGCATTTT. Protein product: CASSIFTENQLQHF. The variable domain in full, completed from reference TRBV28 and TRBJ1-5, reads DVKVTQSSRYLVKRTGEKVFLECVQDMDHENMFWYRQDPGLGLRLIYFSYDVKMKEKGDIPEGYSVSREKKERFSLILESASTNQTSMYLCASSIFTENQLQHFGDGTRLSIL.

The chain carries TRBV9 and TRBJ2-2; 10 bases are shared with TRBD2. The CDR3 sequence is 16 residues long. The germline CDR1 and CDR2 sequences are SGDLS and YYNGEE. Unmatched junction bases numbered 4, after V lost 0 bases and J lost 5 bases. The CDR3 region is CASSVVAGGRTGELFF. CDR3 DNA: TGTGCCAGCAGCGTAGTAGCGGGAGGAAGGACCGGGGAGCTGTTTTTT.

The DNA of the CDR3 is TGTGCCAGCAGTGTCGGGACTAGCGGGGAGGACATTCAGTACTTC. Protein sequence: CASSVGTSGEDIQYF. The V and J genes are TRBV27 and TRBJ2-4; 13 bases are a match to TRBD2. V dropped 5 bases and J dropped 8; count of bases not matched to a gene: 6. CDR3 size: 15 residues. Germline values: CDR1 MNHEY, CDR2 SMNVEV (reference sequence).

The V call is TRBV6-2 or TRBV6-3, the J call TRBJ2-7; TRBD2 agrees at 16 bases. The V and J ends lost 2 bases and 7 bases, in that order; junction bases with no gene match: 14. CDR1 and CDR2 (germline): MNHEY, SVGEGT. This CDR3 spans 19 amino acids. CDR3 DNA sequence: TGTGCCAGCAGTTACATTTTGGCAGCCGAGGGACTAGCGGGAGGGGAGCAGTACTTC. This sequence encodes CASSYILAAEGLAGGEQYF.

This clonotype has ten or more counts. This sequence joins TRBV7-9 and TRBJ2-7; 7 positions agree with TRBD2. The CDR3 extends over 14 amino acids. Trimming removed 4 bases from V and 6 bases from J; junction bases left unmatched: 9. Germline CDR1 SEHNR, CDR2 FQNEAQ (reference sequence). The CDR3 bases are TGTGCCAGCAGCTCCACTAGCGAAGGAGGCGAGCAGTACTTC. The encoded protein is CASSSTSEGGEQYF.

A word on this clonotype: At one end the junction does not follow the germline gene, possibly because of a read error. The chain combines TRBV3-1 with TRBJ1-2; perhaps TRBD1 as D (5 bases). The CDR3 has 14 residues. Germline CDR1 is LGHDT and CDR2 is YNNKEL (reference sequence). CDR3 region: CASREQGVSYDYTF. Here the CDR3 DNA reads TGTGCCAGCAGGGAGCAGGGCGTCAGCTATGACTACACCTTC.

Comments on this clonotype: This may arise from a read error, as a much more abundant clone is one base away. The V gene is TRBV5-3, the J gene TRBJ1-1; D is perhaps TRBD1 (6 bases). TRBV5-3 is annotated as an ORF whose role is uncertain. V dropped 10 bases and J dropped 3 bases, with 19 bases sitting between them. This CDR3 has 14 amino acids. CDR3: CAGTILEGDTEAFF. The CDR3 DNA sequence: TGTGCCGGCACCATTCTCGAGGGGGACACTGAAGCTTTCTTT.